This TCR beta chain was sequenced in a study of siplizumab effects on memory and regulatory T cells. Trimming took 1 base from V and 6 from J, leaving 13 bases between them. The CDR3 consists of 15 residues. Germline values: CDR1 SGHTA, CDR2 FQGTGA. TCR templates, around 98,000 per sample, were assayed. Produced via immunoSEQ multiplex PCR; TCRdb's table is partial and in-frame only. The repertoire holds nearly 95,000 clones, with nearly 95% as singletons. The clonotype originates from a human donor in good health. This rearrangement joins TRBV7-3 to TRBJ2-1; a weak D match, TRBD1 (6 bases). Sample: non-Treg CD4+ T cells sorted from blood. CDR3 DNA sequence: TGTGCCAGCAGCTTAATAGGGGGTATCGGCAATGAGCAGTTCTTC. This encodes CASSLIGGIGNEQFF. Drawing the rest from reference TRBV7-3 and TRBJ2-1, the complete variable domain is GAGVSQTPSNKVTEKGKYVELRCDPISGHTALYWYRQSLGQGPEFLIYFQGTGAADDSGLPNDRFFAVRPEGSVSTLKIQRTERGDSAVYLCASSLIGGIGNEQFFGPGTRLTVL.